Listed here are 27 T cell receptor beta chains from one sample, sequenced in a study of identical twins. TCRdb reprocessed the 5' RACE reads with MiXCR, giving one entry per CDR3 protein. The sample has roughly 500,000 distinct CDR3 sequences, 22% seen once. The data were also submitted as part of a second study, on T cells expressing NK-cell markers.

The specimen was CD4+ T cells sorted from blood. The receptors stem from a woman aged 18 to 35 in good health.

This clonotype has more than one count but fewer than ten. CDR3 in DNA: TGTGCCAGCAGTTTTGAGACTAGCGGGAGGGCCGTGGAGACCCAGTACTTC. Protein: CASSFETSGRAVETQYF. J is TRBJ2-5 and V is TRBV12-3 or TRBV12-4; 14 bases are shared with TRBD2. This CDR3 comprises 17 residues. J lost 5 bases, V lost 3 bases, and 8 bases had no gene match.

This clonotype was seen more than once but under ten times. The chain joins TRBV10-3 to TRBJ2-3, with D uncertain. This CDR3 contains 13 residues. Trimming stripped 11 bases from V and 1 base from J, with 13 bases between. Germline V gives CDR1 ENHRY, CDR2 SYGVKD. The CDR3 reads CAGNRGGTDTQYF. Written as DNA, the CDR3 is TGTGCCGGAAATAGAGGAGGCACAGATACGCAGTATTTT.

V is TRBV6-5 and J is TRBJ1-2; possibly TRBD1 for D (5 bases). The V end was cut by 0 bases, the J end by 4 bases, with 6 bases between. This CDR3 spans 13 amino acids. Germline values: CDR1 MNHEY, CDR2 SVGAGI. This chain's CDR3 is CASSYSGTYGYTF. CDR3 bases: TGTGCCAGCAGTTACTCAGGGACCTATGGCTACACCTTC.

The genes are TRBV29-1 and TRBJ2-5; D is possibly TRBD2 (6 bases). CDR1 and CDR2 from the germline V gene are SQVTM and ANQGSEA. V gave up 5 bases and J gave up 9 bases, with 13 bases separating them. This CDR3 contains 11 residues. The CDR3 DNA follows: TGCAGCGTTAGTAGTGGGGAGGCCCAGTACTTC. Residues: CSVSSGEAQYF.

This clonotype was observed a few times. V gene TRBV5-1 combines with J gene TRBJ1-5; no clear D. V was clipped by 3 bases and J by 0 bases, with 10 bases between them. CDR1 is SGHRS, CDR2 YFSETQ, per germline. The CDR3 is 15 amino acids. The DNA for the CDR3 is TGCGCCAGCAGCTCTGGTGGCGATAGCAATCAGCCCCAGCATTTT. Residues: CASSSGGDSNQPQHF.

The gene calls are TRBV7-2 and TRBJ2-7, with TRBD1 matching over 9 bases. This CDR3 spans 14 amino acids. Losses at the gene ends were 5 bases for V and 5 bases for J; bases not matched to a gene: 7. The germline gives CDR1 SGHTA, CDR2 FQGNSA. This chain's CDR3 is CASSPDRGRNEQYF. Written as DNA, the CDR3 is TGTGCCAGCAGCCCGGACAGGGGTCGGAACGAGCAGTACTTC.

There are many counts of this clonotype. The chain couples TRBV6-1 to TRBJ2-7; 15 nucleotides align to TRBD2. This CDR3 spans 17 amino acids. J was trimmed by 5 bases and V by 2 bases; bases with no gene match: 7. Germline V gene sequence: CDR1 MNHNS, CDR2 SASEGT. The CDR3 DNA reads TGTGCCAGCAGTGAATCGGGACTAGCGGGGGGACGACACGAGCAGTACTTC. Translation: CASSESGLAGGRHEQYF.

This clonotype was seen a handful of times. The rearrangement joins TRBV6-1 to TRBJ1-3; a weak D match, TRBD1 (6 bases). Trimming stripped 6 bases from V and 0 bases from J, with 18 bases between. Germline CDR1 reads MNHNS; CDR2 reads SASEGT. The CDR3 covers 17 residues. The CDR3 is CASSRGHQTNSGNTIYF. The CDR3 DNA follows: TGTGCCAGCAGCAGGGGACACCAGACGAACTCTGGAAACACCATATATTTT.

V is TRBV12-3 or TRBV12-4 and J is TRBJ1-4; tentatively, D is TRBD1 (6 bases). CDR3 length: 14 residues. The V end lost 2 bases, the J end lost 7 bases, and 11 bases lay between the germline ends. CDR3 coding DNA: TGTGCCAGCAGTTTAACCTTCAGGGGTGAAAAACTGTTTTTT. It yields the protein CASSLTFRGEKLFF.

This rearrangement joins TRBV7-2 to TRBJ2-1, with 14 bases matching TRBD2. The V and J ends lost 5 bases and 9 bases, in that order; junction bases with no gene match: 3. CDR3 size: 14 residues. Germline V gene sequence: CDR1 SGHTA, CDR2 FQGNSA. The CDR3 region is CASSRTSGRSEQFF. Here the CDR3 DNA reads TGTGCCAGCAGCAGGACTAGCGGGAGGTCTGAGCAGTTCTTC.

This clonotype has a handful of counts. The CDR3 nucleotides read TGCAGTGCCACCGTACAGGGAAACTATGGCTACACCTTC. Its protein is CSATVQGNYGYTF. This chain uses TRBV20-1 with TRBJ1-2; possibly TRBD1 for D (6 bases). Trimming stripped 6 bases from V and 2 bases from J, with 13 bases between. Germline lookup yields CDR1 DFQATT and CDR2 SNEGSKA (reference sequence). The CDR3 extends over 13 amino acids.

In its sample, this clonotype was seen a few times. V usage is TRBV10-3 and J usage is TRBJ2-2, with 12 bases identical to TRBD1. This CDR3 has 13 amino acids. Germline CDR1 and CDR2: ENHRY and SYGVKD. CDR3 sequence reads: CVPGQGAGGELFF. DNA of the CDR3: TGTGTACCGGGACAGGGGGCCGGCGGGGAGCTGTTTTTT.

The chain employs TRBV18 and TRBJ2-1, with a possible D match to TRBD2 (6 bases). Trimming removed 3 bases from V and 9 bases from J, with 15 bases in between. Germline lookup yields CDR1 KGHSH and CDR2 LQKENI. The CDR3 is made up of 14 amino acids. In nucleotides, the CDR3 is TGTGCCAGCTCACCGGGACTTAGGTTTTTTGAGCAGTTCTTC. Translated: CASSPGLRFFEQFF. The entire variable domain, with the rest obtained from reference TRBV18 and TRBJ2-1, is as follows: NAGVMQNPRHLVRRRGQEARLRCSPMKGHSHVYWYRQLPEEGLKFMVYLQKENIIDESGMPKERFSAEFPKEGPSILRIQQVVRGDSAAYFCASSPGLRFFEQFFGPGTRLTVL.

Details on this clonotype: The junction differs from germline at one of its ends, possibly a read error. The chain couples TRBV7-2 to TRBJ1-5; 8 bases match TRBD1. This CDR3 region has 14 residues. The germline V gene encodes CDR1 SGHTA and CDR2 FQGNSA. This CDR3 reads CASSTRTGNQPQHF. The CDR3 DNA reads TGTGCCAGCAGCACCCGGACAGGGAATCAGCCGCAGCATTTT.

This sequence joins TRBV4-2 and TRBJ1-1; the D gene is possibly TRBD1 (6 bases). Per the germline V gene, CDR1 is LGHNA and CDR2 is YNFKEQ. The CDR3 runs 16 residues. V shed 1 base and J shed 5 bases, with 17 bases lying between them. The CDR3 DNA reads TGTGCCAGCAGCCAAGCAGGGGCAGGGGCGAGGACTGAAGCTTTCTTT. It translates to CASSQAGAGARTEAFF.

The chain combines TRBV3-1 with TRBJ2-1; D is tentatively TRBD1 or TRBD2 (5 bases each). The CDR3 runs 13 residues. Trimming took 4 bases from V and 6 from J, leaving 10 bases between them. Looked up from germline, CDR1 is LGHDT and CDR2 is YNNKEL (reference sequence). CDR3 sequence (DNA): TGTGCCAGCAGCCGGGACCGATTCAATGAGCAGTTCTTC. Its protein is CASSRDRFNEQFF.

The rearrangement uses TRBV10-3 and TRBJ2-4; a possible D gene is TRBD1 (6 bases). Germline-derived CDR1 and CDR2 are ENHRY and SYGVKD. The CDR3 consists of 13 residues. V lost 4 bases to trimming and J lost 8 bases, with 12 bases between them. As DNA, the CDR3 is TGTGCCATCAGTGGAACAGGGACGGACATTCAGTACTTC. It codes for CAISGTGTDIQYF.

This clonotype was found a few times. This chain uses TRBV6-6 with TRBJ2-7; the match to TRBD2 covers 9 bases. Germline CDR1 and CDR2: MNHNY and SVGAGI (reference sequence). CDR3 length: 12 residues. Unmatched junction bases numbered 3, after V lost 5 bases and J lost 7 bases. CDR3: CASSGLAREQYF. As DNA, the CDR3 is TGTGCCAGCAGTGGACTAGCGCGTGAGCAGTACTTC.

In its sample, this clonotype was seen a few times. The chain combines TRBV27 with TRBJ2-1; D possibly matches TRBD1 or TRBD2 (7 bases each). Per the germline V gene, CDR1 is MNHEY and CDR2 is SMNVEV (reference sequence). Trimming left V 10 bases short and J 7 bases short, with 29 bases between. This CDR3 contains 17 residues. Here the CDR3 DNA reads TGTGCCACCATTAACCGGGTGCAGGGGGGGTTTAGAAATGAGCAGTTCTTC. Translation gives CATINRVQGGFRNEQFF.

This clonotype has a handful of counts. The CDR3 nucleotides read TGTGCCAGCAGCTTAGCGATGGGGCTCCTGTTTGCAGAGCAGTACTTC. This gives the protein CASSLAMGLLFAEQYF. The rearrangement joins TRBV7-9 to TRBJ2-7; D possibly corresponds to TRBD1 (5 bases). Per germline, CDR1 SEHNR and CDR2 FQNEAQ (reference sequence). V was trimmed by 0 bases and J by 7 bases, leaving 19 bases between them. The CDR3 is 16 residues long.

CDR3 loop: CASRSGVALLEQYF. CDR3 bases: TGCGCCAGCAGAAGTGGGGTCGCCTTATTGGAGCAGTACTTC. The chain is built from TRBV5-1 and TRBJ2-7; D not resolved. The germline CDR1 and CDR2 sequences are SGHRS and YFSETQ. Between the trimmed V and J ends, which lost 5 bases and 7 bases, there was a span of 19 bases. The length of the CDR3 is 14 residues.

The chain carries TRBV9 and TRBJ2-3; D unclear. Per the germline V gene, CDR1 is SGDLS and CDR2 is YYNGEE. This CDR3 has 14 residues. The V end was cut by 4 bases, the J end by 4 bases, with 13 bases between. CDR3 protein: CASSPAPNSDTQYF. In nucleotides, the CDR3 is TGTGCCAGCAGCCCGGCCCCCAACTCAGATACGCAGTATTTT.

This clonotype was observed a few times. The V call is TRBV18, the J call TRBJ2-1; D unclear. The germline V gene has CDR1 KGHSH and CDR2 LQKENI. Deletions cut 8 bases from V and 5 bases from J, with 13 bases between. There are 13 residues in the CDR3. CDR3 DNA sequence: TGTGCCAGCCACTCGCGCGGAGACAATGAGCAGTTCTTC. It yields the protein CASHSRGDNEQFF.

This clonotype has more than one count but fewer than ten. The CDR3 protein is CASSLLGRGSSYNEQFF. CDR3 sequence (DNA): TGTGCCAGCAGCTTGTTGGGGCGGGGAAGCTCCTACAATGAGCAGTTCTTC. The J gene is TRBJ2-1, the V gene TRBV5-6, with a possible D match to TRBD2 (6 bases). The germline V and J ends were trimmed by 1 base and 0 bases, with 14 bases remaining between them. This CDR3 is built from 17 residues. Germline V gives CDR1 SGHDT, CDR2 YYEEEE.

This chain links TRBV10-3 with TRBJ1-5, with a tentative D call TRBD1 (6 bases). V dropped 6 bases and J dropped 2 bases, with 14 bases sitting between them. Per germline, CDR1 ENHRY and CDR2 SYGVKD. This CDR3 contains 15 residues. The CDR3: CAIRPDSGGNQPQHF. Here the CDR3 DNA reads TGTGCCATCAGACCGGACTCAGGGGGCAATCAGCCCCAGCATTTT.

The chain recombines TRBV3-1 with TRBJ1-2; TRBD1 might be the D (5 bases). In germline, CDR1 is LGHDT, CDR2 YNNKEL (reference sequence). V dropped 3 bases and J dropped 0 bases, with 14 bases sitting between them. The CDR3 contains 16 residues. The CDR3 region is CASSQRGGYSNYGYTF. The CDR3 DNA follows: TGTGCCAGCAGCCAGCGGGGGGGATATTCTAACTATGGCTACACCTTC.

The chain recombines TRBV7-9 with TRBJ2-3; maybe TRBD1 (6 bases). Trimming left V 5 bases short and J 2 bases short, with 14 bases between. The CDR3 is 15 amino acids. Germline loops: CDR1 SEHNR, CDR2 FQNEAQ (reference sequence). The CDR3 sequence is CASSLSTGNTDTQYF. The CDR3 DNA reads TGTGCCAGCAGCCTATCCACAGGGAACACAGATACGCAGTATTTT. Supplemented by reference TRBV7-9 and TRBJ2-3, the full variable domain reads DTGVSQNPRHKITKRGQNVTFRCDPISEHNRLYWYRQTLGQGPEFLTYFQNEAQLEKSRLLSDRFSAERPKGSFSTLEIQRTEQGDSAMYLCASSLSTGNTDTQYFGPGTRLTVL.